These 14 T cell receptor beta chains originate from one sample sequenced in a study of cytomegalovirus exposure and HLA in healthy donors. The PCR employed 60 Vbeta primers together with 13 Jbeta primers. Libraries were prepared by immunoSEQ multiplex PCR; TCRdb keeps only in-frame clonotypes and omits some of them. Of roughly 150,000 clones in the sample, less than 90% were seen once. Sequenced: PBMCs. The receptors were sampled from a man in his forties or fifties in good health and CMV-seropositive.

The chain has TRBV7-6 and TRBJ2-3; 7 nucleotides align to TRBD2. V lost 5 bases and J lost 6; bases outside the gene matches: 11. The CDR3 is 15 residues long. Germline CDR1 and CDR2: SGHVS and FNYEAQ. The CDR3, as DNA: TGTGCCAGCAGCATATCTAGCGGCAAGGGGGATACGCAGTATTTT. This gives the protein CASSISSGKGDTQYF. Full variable domain (rest looked up from reference TRBV7-6 and TRBJ2-3): GAGVSQSPRYKVTKRGQDVALRCDPISGHVSLYWYRQALGQGPEFLTYFNYEAQQDKSGLPNDRFSAERPEGSISTLTIQRTEQRDSAMYRCASSISSGKGDTQYFGPGTRLTVL.

The V call is TRBV2, the J call TRBJ2-1; TRBD2 matches at 12 bases. Germline assignment: CDR1 SNHLY and CDR2 FYNNEI. Losses at the gene ends were 6 bases for V and 6 bases for J; bases not matched to a gene: 3. The CDR3 has 14 amino acids. CDR3 DNA sequence: TGTGCCAGCAGGGGACTAGCGGGCGGCAATGAGCAGTTCTTC. Protein: CASRGLAGGNEQFF.

Only one count was recorded for this clone. The chain joins TRBV28 to TRBJ2-2; 8 positions agree with TRBD1. Trimming cost V 3 bases and J 5 bases; bases outside gene matches: 8. CDR3 size: 16 residues. The germline V gene encodes CDR1 MDHEN and CDR2 SYDVKM. CDR3 sequence reads: CASSFRDRSFTGELFF. CDR3 DNA: TGTGCCAGCAGTTTCAGGGACAGGTCATTTACCGGGGAGCTGTTTTTT.

V gene TRBV5-1 combines with J gene TRBJ2-2; TRBD1 might be the D (5 bases). Germline V gene lookup returns CDR1 SGHRS and CDR2 YFSETQ. The CDR3 is made up of 14 amino acids. The V gene lost 2 bases and the J gene lost 7 bases, with 12 bases spanning the gap. The CDR3 DNA sequence: TGCGCCAGCAGCTTTCAGGGTTTAGGCGGGGAGCTGTTTTTT. This translates into CASSFQGLGGELFF. Filled out from reference TRBV5-1 and TRBJ2-2, the complete variable domain reads KAGVTQTPRYLIKTRGQQVTLSCSPISGHRSVSWYQQTPGQGLQFLFEYFSETQRNKGNFPGRFSGRQFSNSRSEMNVSTLELGDSALYLCASSFQGLGGELFFGEGSRLTVL.

The chain carries TRBV4-1 and TRBJ1-3; 9 bases are a match to TRBD1. V lost 4 bases and J lost 4; bases outside the gene matches: 11. Germline V gives CDR1 MGHRA, CDR2 YSYEKL. The CDR3 loop spans 17 amino acids. CDR3 region: CASSPILGQGSGNTIYF. The CDR3 DNA reads TGCGCCAGCAGCCCGATCTTGGGACAGGGATCAGGAAACACCATATATTTT.

The V call is TRBV27, the J call TRBJ2-3; perhaps TRBD2 as D (5 bases). Germline V CDR1 and CDR2: MNHEY, SMNVEV (reference sequence). The CDR3 is made up of 18 amino acids. Trimming cost V 0 bases and J 4 bases, with 20 bases left between them. In DNA, the CDR3 is TGTGCCAGCAGTTTATCAGGTCTGGGAGCAACTCTTGCAGATACGCAGTATTTT. Protein product: CASSLSGLGATLADTQYF.

The V call is TRBV27, the J call TRBJ2-5; 7 bases fit TRBD1. Germline V lookup: CDR1 MNHEY, CDR2 SMNVEV (reference sequence). V was pared by 3 bases and J by 2 bases, with 6 bases of the junction left unmatched. The length of the CDR3 is 15 residues. CDR3: CASSFLGQEQETQYF. CDR3 nucleotides: TGTGCCAGCAGTTTCCTTGGACAGGAGCAAGAGACCCAGTACTTC.

This chain connects TRBV4-1 to TRBJ1-5; 7 bases are a match to TRBD1. CDR3 length equals 15 residues. Germline lookup yields CDR1 MGHRA and CDR2 YSYEKL. V was pared by 3 bases and J by 4 bases, with 6 bases of the junction left unmatched. CDR3 protein: CASSQGRQGNQPQHF. The CDR3 coding sequence is TGCGCCAGCAGCCAGGGTCGACAGGGAAATCAGCCCCAGCATTTT.

The chain is built from TRBV6-1 and TRBJ1-1, with 7 bases fitting TRBD1. The CDR3 extends over 14 amino acids. Germline V gene lookup returns CDR1 MNHNS and CDR2 SASEGT. V trimming: 10 bases; J trimming: 6 bases; junction bases outside the gene matches: 14. This CDR3 reads CATENYDRDSEAFF. CDR3 DNA: TGTGCCACCGAAAATTATGACAGGGACTCTGAAGCTTTCTTT.

This sequence joins TRBV16 and TRBJ2-2; 8 positions agree with TRBD1. The CDR3 has 16 residues. The ends lost 4 bases at V and 1 base at J; junction bases unmatched: 5. Germline CDR1 reads KGHSY; CDR2 reads FQNENV. The CDR3, as DNA: TGTGCCAGCAGCCTCTCAGGGGGCCGGAACACCGGGGAGCTGTTTTTT. It encodes CASSLSGGRNTGELFF.

This sequence joins TRBV10-3 and TRBJ1-1, with 12 bases fitting TRBD1. The CDR3 contains 16 residues. In germline, CDR1 is ENHRY, CDR2 SYGVKD. V dropped 2 bases and J dropped 3; count of bases not matched to a gene: 4. CDR3 sequence: CAISEPGTGGYTEAFF. CDR3 nucleotide sequence: TGTGCCATCAGTGAGCCCGGGACAGGGGGCTACACTGAAGCTTTCTTT.

The V call is TRBV27, the J call TRBJ2-1; 8 positions agree with TRBD2. The junction had 7 bases not matched to a gene; V was cut back by 6 bases and J by 0 bases. CDR3 length: 16 amino acids. CDR1 and CDR2 from the germline V gene are MNHEY and SMNVEV (reference sequence). This CDR3 reads CASSRPSGSSYNEQFF. In nucleotides, the CDR3 is TGTGCCAGCAGCCGCCCAAGCGGGAGCTCCTACAATGAGCAGTTCTTC.

This sequence joins TRBV7-2 and TRBJ2-7; 12 positions agree with TRBD2. The CDR3 loop spans 15 amino acids. Germline assignment: CDR1 SGHTA and CDR2 FQGNSA. V shed 5 bases, J shed 4 bases, and the junction held 6 bases outside the gene matches. The CDR3 protein is CASSQITSGGYEQYF. In nucleotides, the CDR3 is TGTGCCAGCAGCCAGATAACTAGCGGGGGGTACGAGCAGTACTTC.

This chain connects TRBV13 to TRBJ2-2; 14 bases align to TRBD2. The CDR3 length is 17 residues. The junction had 3 bases not matched to a gene; V was cut back by 4 bases and J by 2 bases. The germline V gene encodes CDR1 PRHDT and CDR2 FYEKMQ (reference sequence). The CDR3 sequence: CASSSGLAGGNTGELFF. DNA of the CDR3: TGTGCCAGCAGCTCTGGACTAGCGGGGGGAAACACCGGGGAGCTGTTTTTT.